This TCR beta chain comes out of a study of control samples from healthy donors and cancer patients (dated by TCRdb to the early 2020s). Library preparation employed the immunoSEQ multiplex PCR assay. This is the immuneACCESS table as TCRdb keeps it, with only in-frame sequences that have V and J called. A part of the clones is gone; compared with another copy, unresolved V genes explain less than half, and the rest is unexplained. A total of over 150,000 clones appear in this sample, nearly 96% of them only once. The ten largest account for around 0.92% of the sample. The germline V gene provides CDR1 MNHEY and CDR2 SVGAGI. The germline V and J ends show losses of 5 bases and 4 bases respectively, and no gene match explains 6 bases of the junction. There are 14 amino acids in the CDR3, from cysteine to phenylalanine inclusive. The DNA shown is the 42-base CDR3, in frame from base 1. As concerns this clone: The antigen this receptor binds is unknown. No base quality information exists; no much larger clone differs at one position.

The sequence was obtained from a woman in her 30s in good health. This receptor chain uses TRBV6-5 and TRBJ2-3; 7 nucleotides in the junction match TRBD2. The specimen sequenced was blood. For the CDR3, the sequence is CASSPVGGADTQYF. The DNA sequence reads TGTGCCAGCAGTCCAGTGGGGGGGGCAGATACGCAGTATTTT.